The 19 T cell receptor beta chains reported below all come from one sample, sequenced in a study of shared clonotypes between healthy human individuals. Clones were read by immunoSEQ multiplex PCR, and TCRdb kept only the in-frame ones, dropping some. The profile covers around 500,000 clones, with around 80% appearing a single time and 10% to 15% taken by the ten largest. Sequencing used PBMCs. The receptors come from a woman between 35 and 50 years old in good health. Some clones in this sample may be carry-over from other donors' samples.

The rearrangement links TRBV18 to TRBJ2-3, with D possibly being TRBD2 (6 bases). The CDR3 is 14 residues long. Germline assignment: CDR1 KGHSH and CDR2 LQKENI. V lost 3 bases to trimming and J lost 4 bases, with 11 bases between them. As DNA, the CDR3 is TGTGCCAGCTCACCCACGGGAGAGTCAGATACGCAGTATTTT. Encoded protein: CASSPTGESDTQYF.

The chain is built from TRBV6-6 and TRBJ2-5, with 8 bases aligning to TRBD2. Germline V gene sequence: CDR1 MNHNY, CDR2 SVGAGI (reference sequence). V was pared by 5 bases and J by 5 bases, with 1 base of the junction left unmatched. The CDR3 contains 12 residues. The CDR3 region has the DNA TGTGCCAGCAGTGGCGGGGGGGAGACCCAGTACTTC. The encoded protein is CASSGGGETQYF.

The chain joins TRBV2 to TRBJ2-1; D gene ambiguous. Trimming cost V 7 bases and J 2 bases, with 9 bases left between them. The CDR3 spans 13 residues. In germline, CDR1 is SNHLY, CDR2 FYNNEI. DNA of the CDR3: TGTGCCAGCACCACTCGGGCCTACAATGAGCAGTTCTTC. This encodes CASTTRAYNEQFF.

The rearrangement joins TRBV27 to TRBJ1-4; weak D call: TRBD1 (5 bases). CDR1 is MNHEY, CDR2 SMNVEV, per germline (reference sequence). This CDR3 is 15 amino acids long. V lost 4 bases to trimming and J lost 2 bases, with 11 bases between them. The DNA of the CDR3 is TGTGCCAGCAGTTCCACATGGGGGACTAATGAAAAACTGTTTTTT. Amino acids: CASSSTWGTNEKLFF.

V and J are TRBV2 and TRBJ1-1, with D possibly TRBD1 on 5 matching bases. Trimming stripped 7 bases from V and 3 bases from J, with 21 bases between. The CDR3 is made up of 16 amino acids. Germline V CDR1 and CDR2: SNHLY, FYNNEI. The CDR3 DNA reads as TGTGCCAGCACCCTAAGGGGAGACAACCCTTACACTGAAGCTTTCTTT. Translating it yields CASTLRGDNPYTEAFF.

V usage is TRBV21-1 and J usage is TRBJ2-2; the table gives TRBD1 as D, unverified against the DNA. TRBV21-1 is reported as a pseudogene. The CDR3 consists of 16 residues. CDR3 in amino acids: CASSPTGTGGTGELFF. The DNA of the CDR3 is TGTGCCAGCAGCCCCACCGGGACAGGGGGCACCGGGGAGCTGTTTTTT.

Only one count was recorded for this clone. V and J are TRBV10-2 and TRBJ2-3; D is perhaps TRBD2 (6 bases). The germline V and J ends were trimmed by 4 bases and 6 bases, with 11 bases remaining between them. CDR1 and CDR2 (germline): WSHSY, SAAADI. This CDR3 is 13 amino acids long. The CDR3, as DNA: TGCGCCAGCAGTGGGACTACCGGCGATACGCAGTATTTT. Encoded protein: CASSGTTGDTQYF.

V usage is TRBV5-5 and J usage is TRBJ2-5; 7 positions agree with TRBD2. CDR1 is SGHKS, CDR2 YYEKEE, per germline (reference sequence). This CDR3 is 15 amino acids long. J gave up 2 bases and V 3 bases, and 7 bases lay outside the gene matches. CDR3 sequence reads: CASSSIGTIQETQYF. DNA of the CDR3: TGTGCCAGCAGCTCGATCGGGACTATTCAAGAGACCCAGTACTTC.

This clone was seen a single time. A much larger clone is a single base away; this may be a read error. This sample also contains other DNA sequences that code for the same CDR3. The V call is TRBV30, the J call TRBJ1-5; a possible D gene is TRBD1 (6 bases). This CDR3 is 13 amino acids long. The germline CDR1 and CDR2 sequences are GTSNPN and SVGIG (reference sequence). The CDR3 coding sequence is TGTGCCTGGAGCAACGGGGGCAATCAGCCCCAGCATTTC. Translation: CAWSNGGNQPQHF.

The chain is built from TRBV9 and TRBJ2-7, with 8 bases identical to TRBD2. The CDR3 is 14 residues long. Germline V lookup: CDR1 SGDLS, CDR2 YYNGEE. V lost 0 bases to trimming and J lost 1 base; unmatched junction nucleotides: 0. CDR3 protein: CASSVVAGSYEQYF. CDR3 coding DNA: TGTGCCAGCAGCGTAGTAGCGGGGTCCTACGAGCAGTACTTC.

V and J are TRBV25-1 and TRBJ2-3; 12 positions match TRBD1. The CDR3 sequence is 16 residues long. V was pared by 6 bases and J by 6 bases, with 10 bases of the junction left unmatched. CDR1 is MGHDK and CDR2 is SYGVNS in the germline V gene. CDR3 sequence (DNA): TGTGCCAGCAGGGATGCGGGACAGGGGGCGCGGGATACGCAGTATTTT. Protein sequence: CASRDAGQGARDTQYF.

CDR3 region: CATSPDRGRNEKLFF. The CDR3 DNA reads as TGTGCCACCAGCCCTGACAGGGGCCGGAATGAAAAACTGTTTTTT. The V and J genes are TRBV15 and TRBJ1-4; 8 bases are a match to TRBD1. CDR1 and CDR2 (germline): LNHNV, YYDKDF (reference sequence). The ends lost 5 bases at V and 5 bases at J; junction bases unmatched: 7. The CDR3 is 15 residues long. The full variable domain, completed using reference TRBV15 and TRBJ1-4, is DAMVIQNPRYQVTQFGKPVTLSCSQTLNHNVMYWYQQKSSQAPKLLFHYYDKDFNNEADTPDNFQSRRPNTSFCFLDIRSPGLGDTAMYLCATSPDRGRNEKLFFGSGTQLSVL.

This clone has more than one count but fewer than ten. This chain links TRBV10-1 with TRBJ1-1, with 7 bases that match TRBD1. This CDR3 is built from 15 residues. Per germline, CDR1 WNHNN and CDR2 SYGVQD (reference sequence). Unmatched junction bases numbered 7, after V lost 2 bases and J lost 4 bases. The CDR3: CASSENRQGSTEAFF. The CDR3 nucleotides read TGCGCCAGCAGTGAGAACCGACAGGGATCCACTGAAGCTTTCTTT.

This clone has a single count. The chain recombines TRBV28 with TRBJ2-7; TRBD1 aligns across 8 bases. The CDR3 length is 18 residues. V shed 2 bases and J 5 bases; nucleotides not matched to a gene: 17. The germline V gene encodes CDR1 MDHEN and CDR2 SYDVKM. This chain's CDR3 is CASSLPTVQGAIEDEQYF. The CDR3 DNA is TGTGCCAGCAGTTTACCCACCGTGCAGGGGGCAATTGAAGACGAGCAGTACTTC.

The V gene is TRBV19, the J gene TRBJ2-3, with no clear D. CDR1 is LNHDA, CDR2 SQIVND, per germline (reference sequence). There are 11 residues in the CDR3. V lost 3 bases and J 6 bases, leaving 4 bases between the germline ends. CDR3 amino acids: CASSMWDTQYF. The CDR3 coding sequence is TGTGCCAGTAGTATGTGGGATACGCAGTATTTT.

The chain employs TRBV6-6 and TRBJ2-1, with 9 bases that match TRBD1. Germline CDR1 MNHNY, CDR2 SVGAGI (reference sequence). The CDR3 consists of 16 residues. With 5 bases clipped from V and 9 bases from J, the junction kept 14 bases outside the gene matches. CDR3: CASSAQDRGSTGEQFF. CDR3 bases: TGTGCCAGCAGTGCCCAGGACAGGGGAAGTACCGGTGAGCAGTTCTTC.

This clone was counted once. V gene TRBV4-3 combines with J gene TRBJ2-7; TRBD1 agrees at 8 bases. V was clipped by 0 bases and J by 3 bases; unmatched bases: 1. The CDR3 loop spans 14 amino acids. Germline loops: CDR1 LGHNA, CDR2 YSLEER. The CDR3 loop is CASSQDTGGYEQYF. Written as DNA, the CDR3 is TGCGCCAGCAGCCAAGATACAGGGGGCTACGAGCAGTACTTC.

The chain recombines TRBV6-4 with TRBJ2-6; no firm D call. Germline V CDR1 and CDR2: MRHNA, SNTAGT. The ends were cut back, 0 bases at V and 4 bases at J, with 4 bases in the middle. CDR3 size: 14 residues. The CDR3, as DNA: TGTGCCAGCAGTGACTCGGGGGGGGCCAACGTCCTGACTTTC. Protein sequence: CASSDSGGANVLTF.

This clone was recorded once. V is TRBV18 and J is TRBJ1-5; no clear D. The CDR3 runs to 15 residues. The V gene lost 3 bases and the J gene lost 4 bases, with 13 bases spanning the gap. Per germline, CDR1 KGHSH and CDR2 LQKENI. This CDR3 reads CASSPGEGVNQPQHF. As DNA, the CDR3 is TGTGCCAGCTCACCCGGGGAGGGCGTGAATCAGCCCCAGCATTTT.